Listed here is a single TCR beta chain. Its recognized antigen is unknown. Base qualities are missing; no much larger clone stands one base away. The data originate from a study of T cells after yellow fever vaccination (dated by TCRdb to 2018 to 2020). Regarding the research as a whole: Libraries from fractions with low cell numbers were prepared with the SMART-Seq v4 Ultra Low Input RNA kit. Bulk TCR alpha and beta repertoires were sequenced longitudinally to track T-cell clones before and after primary and booster YFV17D yellow fever vaccination. Two healthy male donors made up the cohort, one aged 18 to 30 years and the other aged 30 to 40 years. Blood samples were taken at several timepoints before and after primary and secondary immunization, and bulk PBMC replicates and cell subsets were isolated.

What the authors observed across the whole study: Because the study included only a couple of donors, the extent to which the findings can be generalized is limited. After the booster, most clones that had expanded after primary vaccination were detected again (about 97% of CD4 and around 88% of CD8), suggesting broad maintenance of memory. A small fraction of clonotypes appeared in both the CD4 and CD8 compartments, likely as a result of convergent recombination. Because abundant contaminating clonotypes from the bulk population could be contained in FACS-sorted repertoires, computational filtering was required. The secondary T-cell response was found to be weaker but faster than the primary response, with a peak reached on day 5 rather than on day 15.

TCR cDNA was synthesized by 5'RACE template switching, through which a universal primer site and unique molecular identifiers were introduced. Priming for cDNA synthesis came from both the TCR alpha and TCR beta constant segments. Two PCR steps were used to amplify libraries, with sample barcodes and sequencing adapters being added in the second step. Sequencing of the libraries was done on either Illumina HiSeq 2500 (2x100 bp) or NovaSeq (2x150 bp). On the authors' methods: Reads were demultiplexed and collapsed into UMI consensus sequences with MIGEC, and V(D)J alignment was performed with MiXCR. Vaccine-responding clonotypes were identified with edgeR using replicate PBMC samples, with FDR below 0.01 and a log2 fold change above 5 up to day 15 being required. Each bulk clonotype received a CD4 or CD8 identity based on whether the sequenced CD4 or CD8 repertoire contained that clonotype at higher abundance. TCRdb reanalyzed the raw reads on its own, using fastp at Q25 for trimming and MiXCR for clone calling, and kept in-frame beta chains. A single entry per CDR3 protein holds the most common genes and DNA from its merged rows. Here the V and J calls rest on TCRdb's processing, not on the authors' analysis. The sample profile shows hundreds of thousands of distinct CDR3 sequences; roughly 8.7% of them were found once. The top ten clonotypes cover about a sixth of the sample.

This specimen's treatment or condition label, per the study, means: live attenuated yellow fever vaccine strain. Two biological replicates of bulk PBMCs were collected at each blood-draw timepoint. PBMCs were isolated from peripheral blood using a standard Ficoll-Paque protocol. TriZol was used to extract RNA from bulk PBMCs, from CD4 and CD8 fractions, and from dextramer-positive and dextramer-negative fractions. V gives up 2 bases and J gives up 6 bases, and the segment between their germline ends measures 11 bases. The germline V gene supplies CDR1 SGDLS and CDR2 YYNGEE. CDR3 length: 13 amino acids, cysteine to phenylalanine. Only the CDR3 DNA is retained, 39 bases long and in frame from the first base.

The rearranged chain carries TRBV9 and TRBJ1-2; the D gene cannot be resolved reliably. This clonotype was sampled from a man between 18 and 35 years old who received the YFV17D yellow fever vaccine. Sequenced here: PBMCs, sampled on the day of the first yellow fever vaccination. CDR3 sequence: CASSVIPQDGYTF. The DNA sequence is given as TGTGCCAGCAGCGTCATACCTCAGGATGGCTACACCTTC.